This entry features one T cell receptor (beta chain) sequence. What it binds is unknown. Distinct nucleotide sequences in the sample also encode this CDR3. The method was immunoSEQ multiplex PCR; TCRdb's version includes in-frame clones alone and lacks a portion of them. The sample contains approximately 70,000 clones, approximately 76% of which appear only once. The sample is drawn from a study of radiotherapy plus CTLA-4 blockade in lung cancer. Focal radiation and CTLA-4 blockade (ipilimumab) were tested in chemo-refractory metastatic non-small-cell lung cancer patients. Trimming took 0 bases from V and 5 from J, leaving 17 bases between them. Germline assignment: CDR1 SGHRS and CDR2 YFSETQ. The CDR3 is 16 amino acids. Whole-study findings and limits: Once radiotherapy plus ipilimumab had been given, TCR clones derived from tumor expanded in blood.

This TCR came from a human donor with non-small cell lung cancer whose response to radiotherapy plus ipilimumab could not be evaluated. Some clones in this sample may be carry-over from other donors' samples. The sample in question was peripheral blood, obtained from a patient treated with radiotherapy plus ipilimumab. The V and J genes are TRBV5-1 and TRBJ2-5, with D perhaps matching TRBD2 (6 bases). The CDR3 DNA sequence: TGCGCCAGCAGCTTGGGTAGCGGAGGGGCCGGGGAGACCCAGTACTTC. Its translation is CASSLGSGGAGETQYF.